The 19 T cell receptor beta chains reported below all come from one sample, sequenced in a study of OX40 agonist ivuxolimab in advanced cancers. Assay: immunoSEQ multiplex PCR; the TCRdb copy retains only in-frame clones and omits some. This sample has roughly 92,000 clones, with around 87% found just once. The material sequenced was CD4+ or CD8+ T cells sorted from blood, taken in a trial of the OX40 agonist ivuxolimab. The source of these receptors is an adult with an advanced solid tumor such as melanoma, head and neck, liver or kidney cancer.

CDR3 in amino acids: CASSFGGSGGKNIQYF. CDR3 in DNA: TGTGCCAGCAGCTTTGGGGGTTCAGGCGGCAAAAACATTCAGTACTTC. The chain employs TRBV7-9 and TRBJ2-4; perhaps D is TRBD1 or TRBD2 (5 bases each). The CDR3 is 16 residues long. Trimming left V 3 bases short and J 3 bases short, with 15 bases between. CDR1 and CDR2 (germline): SEHNR, FQNEAQ (reference sequence). Full variable domain (outside the CDR3, taken from reference TRBV7-9 and TRBJ2-4): DTGVSQNPRHKITKRGQNVTFRCDPISEHNRLYWYRQTLGQGPEFLTYFQNEAQLEKSRLLSDRFSAERPKGSFSTLEIQRTEQGDSAMYLCASSFGGSGGKNIQYFGAGTRLSVL.

CDR3 sequence: CASRRTGLNYGYTF. The DNA of the CDR3 is TGTGCCAGCAGAAGGACAGGACTAAACTATGGCTACACCTTC. The V and J genes are TRBV2 and TRBJ1-2, with TRBD1 matching over 7 bases. The CDR3 consists of 14 residues. J gave up 2 bases and V 6 bases, and 6 bases lay outside the gene matches. Germline loops: CDR1 SNHLY, CDR2 FYNNEI.

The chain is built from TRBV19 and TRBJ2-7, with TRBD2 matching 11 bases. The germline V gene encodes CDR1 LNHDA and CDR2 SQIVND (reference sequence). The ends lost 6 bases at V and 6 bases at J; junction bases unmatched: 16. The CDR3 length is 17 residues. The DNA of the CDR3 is TGTGCCAGTAGCCCTCCCCCCTTTAGCGGGGGGGCCCGCGAGCAGTACTTC. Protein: CASSPPPFSGGAREQYF.

The CDR3 region is CASSLAGQRGGSYTGELFF. CDR3 DNA: TGCGCCAGCAGCTTGGCGGGACAGCGGGGGGGTTCGTACACCGGGGAGCTGTTTTTT. The V call is TRBV5-1, the J call TRBJ2-2; 10 nucleotides match TRBD2. CDR1 is SGHRS, CDR2 YFSETQ, per germline. The CDR3 extends over 19 amino acids. V trimming: 0 bases; J trimming: 3 bases; junction bases outside the gene matches: 11.

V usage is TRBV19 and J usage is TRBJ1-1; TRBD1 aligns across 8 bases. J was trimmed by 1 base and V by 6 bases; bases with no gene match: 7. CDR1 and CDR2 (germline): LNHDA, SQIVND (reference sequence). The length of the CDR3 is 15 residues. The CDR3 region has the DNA TGTGCCAGTAGCCCCCAGGGGGCTGGGAACACTGAAGCTTTCTTT. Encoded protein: CASSPQGAGNTEAFF.

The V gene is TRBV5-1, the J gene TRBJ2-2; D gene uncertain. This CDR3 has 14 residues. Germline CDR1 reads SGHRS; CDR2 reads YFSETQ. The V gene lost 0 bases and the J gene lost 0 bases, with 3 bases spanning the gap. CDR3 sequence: CASSLVANTGELFF. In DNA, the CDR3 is TGCGCCAGCAGCTTGGTAGCGAACACCGGGGAGCTGTTTTTT. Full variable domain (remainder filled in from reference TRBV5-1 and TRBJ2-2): KAGVTQTPRYLIKTRGQQVTLSCSPISGHRSVSWYQQTPGQGLQFLFEYFSETQRNKGNFPGRFSGRQFSNSRSEMNVSTLELGDSALYLCASSLVANTGELFFGEGSRLTVL.

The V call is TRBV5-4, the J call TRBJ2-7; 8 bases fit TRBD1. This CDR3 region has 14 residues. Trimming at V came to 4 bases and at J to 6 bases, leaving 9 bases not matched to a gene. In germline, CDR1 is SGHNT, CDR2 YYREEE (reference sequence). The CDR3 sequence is CASSLTGVGPEQYF. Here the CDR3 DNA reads TGTGCCAGCAGCCTGACAGGGGTTGGGCCCGAGCAGTACTTC.

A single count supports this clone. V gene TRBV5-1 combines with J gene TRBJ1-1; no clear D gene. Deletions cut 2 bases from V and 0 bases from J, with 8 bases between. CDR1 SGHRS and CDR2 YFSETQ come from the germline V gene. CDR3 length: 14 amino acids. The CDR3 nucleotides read TGCGCCAGCAGCTTAGGAGCCATGAACACTGAAGCTTTCTTT. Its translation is CASSLGAMNTEAFF.

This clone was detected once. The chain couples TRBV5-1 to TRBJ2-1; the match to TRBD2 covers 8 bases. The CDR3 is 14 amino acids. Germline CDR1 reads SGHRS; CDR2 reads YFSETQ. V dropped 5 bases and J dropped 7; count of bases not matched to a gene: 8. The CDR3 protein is CASRTAGVLNEQFF. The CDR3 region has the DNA TGCGCCAGCAGGACAGCGGGAGTATTGAATGAGCAGTTCTTC. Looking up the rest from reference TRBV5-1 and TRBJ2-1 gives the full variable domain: KAGVTQTPRYLIKTRGQQVTLSCSPISGHRSVSWYQQTPGQGLQFLFEYFSETQRNKGNFPGRFSGRQFSNSRSEMNVSTLELGDSALYLCASRTAGVLNEQFFGPGTRLTVL.

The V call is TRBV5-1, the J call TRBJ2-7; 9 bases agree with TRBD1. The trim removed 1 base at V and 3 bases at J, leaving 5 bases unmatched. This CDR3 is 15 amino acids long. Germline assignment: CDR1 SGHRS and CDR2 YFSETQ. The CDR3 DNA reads TGCGCCAGCAGCTTGTCTCGGACAGGGGACTACGAGCAGTACTTC. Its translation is CASSLSRTGDYEQYF. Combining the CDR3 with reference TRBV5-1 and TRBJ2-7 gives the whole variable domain KAGVTQTPRYLIKTRGQQVTLSCSPISGHRSVSWYQQTPGQGLQFLFEYFSETQRNKGNFPGRFSGRQFSNSRSEMNVSTLELGDSALYLCASSLSRTGDYEQYFGPGTRLTVT.

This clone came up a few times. In DNA, the CDR3 is TGTGCCTGGAGTGTACTTGGGCAGCAGTACTTC. Its protein is CAWSVLGQQYF. The rearrangement links TRBV30 to TRBJ2-7; D unresolved. This CDR3 contains 11 residues. Germline V gives CDR1 GTSNPN, CDR2 SVGIG (reference sequence). Between the trimmed V and J ends, which lost 0 bases and 8 bases, there was a span of 8 bases.

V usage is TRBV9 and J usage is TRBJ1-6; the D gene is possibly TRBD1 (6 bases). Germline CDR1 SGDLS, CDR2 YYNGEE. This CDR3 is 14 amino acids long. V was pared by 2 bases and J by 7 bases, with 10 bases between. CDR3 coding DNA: TGTGCCAGCAGCGTGACAGGTGAGAATTCACCCCTCCACTTT. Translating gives CASSVTGENSPLHF.

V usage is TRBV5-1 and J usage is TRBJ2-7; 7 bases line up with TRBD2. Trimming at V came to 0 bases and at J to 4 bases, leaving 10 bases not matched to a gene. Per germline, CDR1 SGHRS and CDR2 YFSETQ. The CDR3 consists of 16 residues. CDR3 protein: CASSLAGGGGSYEQYF. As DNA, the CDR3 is TGCGCCAGCAGCTTGGCCGGCGGGGGTGGATCTTACGAGCAGTACTTC.

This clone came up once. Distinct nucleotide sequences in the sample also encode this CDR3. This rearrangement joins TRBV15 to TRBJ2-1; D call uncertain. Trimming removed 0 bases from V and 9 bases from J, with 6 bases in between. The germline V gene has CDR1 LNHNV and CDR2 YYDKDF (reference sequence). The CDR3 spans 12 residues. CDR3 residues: CATSRDRGEQFF. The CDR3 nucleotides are TGTGCCACCAGCAGAGATCGCGGTGAGCAGTTCTTC.

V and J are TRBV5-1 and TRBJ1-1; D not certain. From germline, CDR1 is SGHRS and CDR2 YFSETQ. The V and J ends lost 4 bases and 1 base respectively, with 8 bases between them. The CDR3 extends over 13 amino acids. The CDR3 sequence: CASSPRPNTEAFF. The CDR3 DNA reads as TGCGCCAGCAGCCCCCGCCCGAACACTGAAGCTTTCTTT.

CDR3 coding DNA: TGTGCCAGCAGCCGAGACTTAGACTACGAGCAGTACTTC. Its protein is CASSRDLDYEQYF. The chain joins TRBV14 to TRBJ2-7; D is uncertain. CDR1 and CDR2 from the germline V gene are SGHDN and FVKESK. This CDR3 comprises 13 residues. V was shortened by 4 bases and J by 3 bases, with 10 bases between the two germline ends.

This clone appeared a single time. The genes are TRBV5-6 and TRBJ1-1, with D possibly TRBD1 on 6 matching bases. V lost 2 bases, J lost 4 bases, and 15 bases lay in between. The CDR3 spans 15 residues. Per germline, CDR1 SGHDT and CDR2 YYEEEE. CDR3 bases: TGTGCCAGCAGCTTTACGATCCAGGGGCCCACTGAAGCTTTCTTT. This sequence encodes CASSFTIQGPTEAFF. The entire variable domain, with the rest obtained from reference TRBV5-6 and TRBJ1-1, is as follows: DAGVTQSPTHLIKTRGQQVTLRCSPKSGHDTVSWYQQALGQGPQFIFQYYEEEERQRGNFPDRFSGHQFPNYSSELNVNALLLGDSALYLCASSFTIQGPTEAFFGQGTRLTVV.

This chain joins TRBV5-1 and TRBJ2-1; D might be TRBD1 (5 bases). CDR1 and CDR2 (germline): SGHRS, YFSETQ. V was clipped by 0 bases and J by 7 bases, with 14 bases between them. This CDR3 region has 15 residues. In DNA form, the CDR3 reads TGCGCCAGCAGCTTGGGGGGCGGACCCCTTAATGAGCAGTTCTTC. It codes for CASSLGGGPLNEQFF.

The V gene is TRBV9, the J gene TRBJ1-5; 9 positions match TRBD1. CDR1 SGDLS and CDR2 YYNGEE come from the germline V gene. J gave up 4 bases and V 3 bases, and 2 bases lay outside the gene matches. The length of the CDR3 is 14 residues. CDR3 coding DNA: TGTGCCAGCAGCGGGGGACAGGGAAATCAGCCCCAGCATTTT. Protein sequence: CASSGGQGNQPQHF.